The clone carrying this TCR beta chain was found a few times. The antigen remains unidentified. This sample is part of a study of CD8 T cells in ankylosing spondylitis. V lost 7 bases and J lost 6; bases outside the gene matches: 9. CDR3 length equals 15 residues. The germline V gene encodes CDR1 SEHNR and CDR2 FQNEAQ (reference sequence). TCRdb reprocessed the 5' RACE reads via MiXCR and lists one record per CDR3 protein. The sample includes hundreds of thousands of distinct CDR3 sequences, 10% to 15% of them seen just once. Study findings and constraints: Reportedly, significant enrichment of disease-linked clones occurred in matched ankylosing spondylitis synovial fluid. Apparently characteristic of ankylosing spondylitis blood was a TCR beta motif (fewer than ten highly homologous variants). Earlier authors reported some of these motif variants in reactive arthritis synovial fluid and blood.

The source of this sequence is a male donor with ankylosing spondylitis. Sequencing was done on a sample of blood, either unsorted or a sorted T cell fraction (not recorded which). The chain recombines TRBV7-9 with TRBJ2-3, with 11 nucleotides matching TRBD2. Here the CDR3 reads CASTIAGGPRDTQYF. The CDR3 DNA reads TGTGCCAGCACCATAGCGGGAGGGCCGCGGGATACGCAGTATTTT.